A selection of T cell receptor beta chains follows, all from one sample in a study of cytomegalovirus exposure and HLA in healthy donors. Sequencing used immunoSEQ multiplex PCR; TCRdb keeps in-frame clones, though not all of them. The table lists 150,000 or so clones, about 80% of them singletons. What was sequenced was PBMCs. These receptors all stem from a young man in good health and CMV-seropositive. Each CDR3 is given with its conserved first and last residue. The order of the fields is clone size, CDR3 length, J gene, V gene, D gene, CDR3 protein, CDR3 DNA. D genes are given only for firm matches. The listing skips clone size in some rows; elsewhere it reads once, few, many or a size class.

size: once; length: 13; J: TRBJ1-3; V: TRBV6-5; D: .; CDR3: CASRDTSINTIYF; DNA: TGTGCCAGCAGGGACACCTCTATAAACACCATATATTTT
size: .; length: 16; J: TRBJ1-1; V: TRBV29-1; D: TRBD1; CDR3: CSVEFSGQGAYTEAFF; DNA: TGCAGCGTTGAATTCTCGGGACAGGGGGCGTACACTGAAGCTTTCTTT
size: .; length: 15; J: TRBJ2-2; V: TRBV11-3; D: .; CDR3: CASSALTANTGELFF; DNA: TGTGCCAGCAGCGCCTTGACAGCGAACACCGGGGAGCTGTTTTTT
size: .; length: 14; J: TRBJ2-7; V: TRBV9; D: TRBD1; CDR3: CASSVGDGRGEQYF; DNA: TGTGCCAGCAGCGTAGGGGACGGCAGGGGGGAGCAGTACTTC
size: .; length: 16; J: TRBJ1-3; V: TRBV7-2; D: .; CDR3: CASSFNGGETGNTIYF; DNA: TGTGCCAGCAGCTTTAACGGGGGGGAAACTGGAAACACCATATATTTT
size: .; length: 16; J: TRBJ2-1; V: TRBV9; D: TRBD2; CDR3: CASSSSGGGRIGEQFF; DNA: TGTGCCAGCAGCTCAAGCGGGGGGGGGCGTATTGGTGAGCAGTTCTTC
size: .; length: 16; J: TRBJ1-5; V: TRBV7-9; D: TRBD1; CDR3: CASSILRDRGGQPQHF; DNA: TGTGCCAGCAGTATCCTGAGGGACAGGGGAGGGCAGCCCCAGCATTTT
size: .; length: 14; J: TRBJ1-4; V: TRBV7-9; D: .; CDR3: CASSQNQGIEKLFF; DNA: TGTGCCAGCAGTCAAAACCAGGGAATCGAAAAACTGTTTTTT
size: once; length: 15; J: TRBJ2-7; V: TRBV5-4; D: .; CDR3: CASSASDRSYYEQYF; DNA: TGTGCCAGCAGCGCATCGGACAGATCCTACTACGAGCAGTACTTC
size: once; length: 14; J: TRBJ2-1; V: TRBV9; D: TRBD1; CDR3: CASSLGQGAGEQFF; DNA: TGTGCCAGCAGCCTGGGACAGGGGGCTGGGGAGCAGTTCTTC
size: once; length: 18; J: TRBJ1-2; V: TRBV5-1; D: .; CDR3: CASSLEGAARSPVYGYTF; DNA: TGCGCCAGCAGCTTGGAAGGTGCAGCGCGAAGCCCGGTTTATGGCTACACCTTC
size: once; length: 14; J: TRBJ2-7; V: TRBV7-2; D: .; CDR3: CASSVAAYSYEQYF; DNA: TGTGCCAGCAGCGTAGCGGCATACTCCTACGAGCAGTACTTC
size: few; length: 13; J: TRBJ1-3; V: TRBV6-5; D: TRBD1; CDR3: CASRKQGRNTIYF; DNA: TGTGCCAGCAGAAAACAGGGGAGGAACACCATATATTTT
size: .; length: 15; J: TRBJ2-7; V: TRBV4-1; D: TRBD1; CDR3: CASSQEGTAAYEQYF; DNA: TGCGCCAGCAGCCAAGAAGGGACAGCAGCCTACGAGCAGTACTTC
size: once; length: 15; J: TRBJ2-7; V: TRBV10-3; D: TRBD1; CDR3: CAISEPRDRDYEQYF; DNA: TGTGCCATCAGTGAGCCCCGGGACAGGGACTACGAGCAGTACTTC
size: .; length: 16; J: TRBJ1-5; V: TRBV19; D: .; CDR3: CASSITGGGSNQPQHF; DNA: TGTGCCAGTAGTATAACGGGAGGGGGGAGCAATCAGCCCCAGCATTTT
size: .; length: 15; J: TRBJ2-3; V: TRBV10-3; D: TRBD2; CDR3: CAISRAGGGTDTQYF; DNA: TGTGCCATCAGTCGGGCGGGGGGAGGCACAGATACGCAGTATTTT
size: .; length: 15; J: TRBJ1-2; V: TRBV5-4; D: TRBD1; CDR3: CASSQTGGRDYGYTF; DNA: TGTGCCAGCAGCCAGACAGGGGGCCGGGACTATGGCTACACCTTC
size: .; length: 16; J: TRBJ1-3; V: TRBV7-9; D: TRBD1; CDR3: CASSSTGASSGNTIYF; DNA: TGTGCCAGCAGCTCTACAGGGGCCAGCTCTGGAAACACCATATATTTT
size: few; length: 14; J: TRBJ1-1; V: TRBV7-3; D: TRBD1; CDR3: CASQYRGERTEAFF; DNA: TGTGCCAGCCAATACAGGGGAGAGCGAACTGAAGCTTTCTTT
size: once; length: 16; J: TRBJ2-2; V: TRBV21-1; D: .; CDR3: CASSKERSWNTGELFF; DNA: TGTGCCAGCAGCAAAGAGCGGTCATGGAACACCGGGGAGCTGTTTTTT
size: .; length: 18; J: TRBJ1-2; V: TRBV19; D: TRBD1; CDR3: CASSPLPGQGASSYGYTF; DNA: TGTGCCAGCTCCCCTCTCCCGGGACAGGGGGCGTCGAGCTATGGCTACACCTTC
size: .; length: 15; J: TRBJ1-6; V: TRBV15; D: .; CDR3: CATSRDGGSDSPLHF; DNA: TGTGCCACCAGCAGGGACGGGGGTTCGGATTCACCCCTCCACTTT
size: few; length: 13; J: TRBJ1-6; V: TRBV2; D: .; CDR3: CASRTGSYSPLHF; DNA: TGTGCCAGCAGGACCGGGTCGTATTCACCCCTCCACTTT
size: few; length: 14; J: TRBJ1-4; V: TRBV6-5; D: .; CDR3: CASKQGFANEKLFF; DNA: TGTGCCAGCAAACAGGGTTTTGCTAATGAAAAACTGTTTTTT
size: .; length: 14; J: TRBJ1-2; V: TRBV25-1; D: TRBD1; CDR3: CASSATGGNYGYTF; DNA: TGTGCCAGCAGTGCCACAGGGGGTAACTATGGCTACACCTTC
size: .; length: 15; J: TRBJ2-1; V: TRBV27; D: .; CDR3: CASSLASQVSSEQFF; DNA: TGTGCCAGCAGTTTGGCGAGTCAAGTATCTAGTGAGCAGTTCTTC
size: .; length: 14; J: TRBJ1-2; V: TRBV7-9; D: .; CDR3: CASSPRREVTGYTF; DNA: TGTGCCAGCAGCCCCCGCAGGGAGGTCACTGGCTACACCTTC
size: .; length: 16; J: TRBJ2-1; V: TRBV7-3; D: TRBD1; CDR3: CASSSRAGTGYNEQFF; DNA: TGTGCCAGCAGCTCCCGCGCCGGGACAGGCTACAATGAGCAGTTCTTC